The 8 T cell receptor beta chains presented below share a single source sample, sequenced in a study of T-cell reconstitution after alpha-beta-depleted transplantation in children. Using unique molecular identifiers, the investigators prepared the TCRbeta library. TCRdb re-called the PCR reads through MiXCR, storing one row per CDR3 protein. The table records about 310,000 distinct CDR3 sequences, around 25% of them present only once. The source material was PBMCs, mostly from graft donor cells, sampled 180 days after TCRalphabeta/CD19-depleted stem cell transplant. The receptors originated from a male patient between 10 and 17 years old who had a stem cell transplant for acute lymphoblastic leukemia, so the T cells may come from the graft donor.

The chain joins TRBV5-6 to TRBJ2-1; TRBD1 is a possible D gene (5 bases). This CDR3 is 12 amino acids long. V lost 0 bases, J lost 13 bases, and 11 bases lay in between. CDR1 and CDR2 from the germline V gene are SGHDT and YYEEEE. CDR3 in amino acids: CASSLAGPKQFF. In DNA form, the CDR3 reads TGTGCCAGCAGCTTGGCAGGGCCTAAACAGTTCTTC.

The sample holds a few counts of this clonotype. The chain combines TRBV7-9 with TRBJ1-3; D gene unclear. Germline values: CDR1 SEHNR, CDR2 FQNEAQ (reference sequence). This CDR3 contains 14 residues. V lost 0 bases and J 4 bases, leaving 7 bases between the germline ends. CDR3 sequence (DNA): TGTGCCAGCAGCTTAGCGGCCGCAGGAAACACCATATATTTT. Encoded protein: CASSLAAAGNTIYF.

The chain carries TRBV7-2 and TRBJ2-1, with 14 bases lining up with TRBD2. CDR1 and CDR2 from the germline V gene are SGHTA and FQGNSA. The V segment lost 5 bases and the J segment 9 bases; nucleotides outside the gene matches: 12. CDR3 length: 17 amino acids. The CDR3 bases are TGTGCCAGCAGCAGAGTCGGGACTAGCGGGAGTGGTGCTGAGCAGTTCTTC. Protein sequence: CASSRVGTSGSGAEQFF.

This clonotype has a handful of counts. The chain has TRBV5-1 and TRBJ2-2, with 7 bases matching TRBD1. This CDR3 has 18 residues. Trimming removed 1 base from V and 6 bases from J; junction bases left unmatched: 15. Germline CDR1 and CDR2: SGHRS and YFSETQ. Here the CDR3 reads CASSLRAPRGSVSGELFF. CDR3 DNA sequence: TGCGCCAGCAGCTTGAGGGCTCCCAGGGGGAGTGTTTCCGGGGAGCTGTTTTTT.

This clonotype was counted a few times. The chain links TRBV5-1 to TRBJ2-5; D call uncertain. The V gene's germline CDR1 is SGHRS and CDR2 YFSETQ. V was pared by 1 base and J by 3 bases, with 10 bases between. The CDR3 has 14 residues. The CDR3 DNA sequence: TGCGCCAGCAGCTTGAGGCGCAGTAAAGAGACCCAGTACTTC. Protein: CASSLRRSKETQYF.

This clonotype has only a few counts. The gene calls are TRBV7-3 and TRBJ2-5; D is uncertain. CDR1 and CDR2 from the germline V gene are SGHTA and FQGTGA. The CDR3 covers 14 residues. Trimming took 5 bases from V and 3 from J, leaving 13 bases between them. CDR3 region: CASSPHGLEETQYF. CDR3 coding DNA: TGTGCCAGCAGCCCACACGGCCTAGAAGAGACCCAGTACTTC.

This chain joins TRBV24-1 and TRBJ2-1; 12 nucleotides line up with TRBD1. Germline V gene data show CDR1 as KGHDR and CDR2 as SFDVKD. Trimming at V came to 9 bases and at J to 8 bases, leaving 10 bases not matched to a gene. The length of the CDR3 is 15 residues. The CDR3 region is CATGVAGTGGHEQFF. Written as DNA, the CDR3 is TGTGCCACCGGTGTGGCGGGGACAGGGGGCCATGAGCAGTTCTTC.

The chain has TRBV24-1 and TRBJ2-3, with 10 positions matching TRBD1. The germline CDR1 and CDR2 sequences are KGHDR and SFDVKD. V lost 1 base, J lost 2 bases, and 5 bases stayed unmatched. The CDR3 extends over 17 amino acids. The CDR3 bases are TGTGCCACCAGTGATTTCCGGGACAGGGGCTCCACAGATACGCAGTATTTT. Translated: CATSDFRDRGSTDTQYF.